This paragraph reports one T cell receptor (beta chain). Its antigen is not identified. Some clones are missing from TCRdb's copy, which holds only in-frame ones; the method was immunoSEQ multiplex PCR. The sample lists tens of thousands of clones, roughly 82% occurring once. This CDR3 is built from 13 residues. Germline values: CDR1 MNHEY, CDR2 SVGAGI. With V trimmed by 7 bases and J by 6 bases, 9 bases remained unmatched. The entry originates in a study of T cell clones after liver transplantation. Study background: Tolerance: complete withdrawal held at least one year, liver enzymes staying within twice normal.

Whole-study results and caveats: These preliminary findings come from unstandardized post-transplant sampling times.

V usage is TRBV6-5 and J usage is TRBJ2-7; 7 nucleotides line up with TRBD1. The input for sequencing was CD4+ T cells from blood, taken 45 to 46 months after liver transplant. The sequence derives from a human patient who received a liver transplant. Some T cells may trace back to the graft donor. For the CDR3, the DNA is TGTGCCAGCACCCAACCGGGACAGCTCGAGCAGTACTTC. Residues: CASTQPGQLEQYF.